Each of the 29 T cell receptor beta chains below was sequenced from the same sample in a study of blood T cells in healthy people across ages. A sample-barcoded 5' primer and a J-beta primer mix were used in a second PCR of roughly 7 to 12 cycles. TCRdb re-analysed the 5' RACE reads in MiXCR, keeping a single row per CDR3 protein. The sample lists more than 450,000 distinct CDR3 sequences; 25% to 35% were seen once. This same sample was also taken into another study, of T cells of mothers and their children.

Sequencing used blood. The receptors stem from a boy aged 2 to 10 in good health.

This clonotype was detected a few times. This rearrangement joins TRBV19 to TRBJ2-5, with a tentative D call TRBD2 (5 bases). Germline V lookup: CDR1 LNHDA, CDR2 SQIVND (reference sequence). Deletions cut 3 bases from V and 7 bases from J, with 15 bases between. The CDR3 spans 14 residues. The CDR3 reads CASSIGPRGGTQYF. The CDR3, as DNA: TGTGCCAGTAGTATTGGACCTCGTGGAGGGACCCAGTACTTC.

The chain links TRBV10-3 to TRBJ1-2; TRBD1 matches at 9 bases. Germline assignment: CDR1 ENHRY and CDR2 SYGVKD. This CDR3 is built from 14 residues. Trimming removed 4 bases from V and 8 bases from J; junction bases left unmatched: 8. CDR3 DNA sequence: TGTGCCATCAGTGGGGACAGGGACCTTGAGGGCTACACCTTC. Amino acid sequence: CAISGDRDLEGYTF.

This clonotype has a handful of counts. The rearrangement uses TRBV12-3 or TRBV12-4 and TRBJ1-1; D unresolved. Trimming took 6 bases from V and 8 from J, leaving 13 bases between them. CDR3 length equals 12 residues. The CDR3 sequence is CASRNAPVEAFF. The CDR3 bases are TGTGCCAGCAGGAACGCCCCGGTAGAAGCTTTCTTT.

In its sample, this clonotype was seen a few times. The chain recombines TRBV9 with TRBJ2-2; tentative D call: TRBD1 (6 bases). The CDR3 loop spans 16 amino acids. CDR1 and CDR2 (germline): SGDLS, YYNGEE. Deletions cut 2 bases from V and 6 bases from J, with 17 bases between. As DNA, the CDR3 is TGTGCCAGCAGCGTCTTACCAGGGGTGGGGGCCGGGGAGCTGTTTTTT. Translating gives CASSVLPGVGAGELFF. The variable domain in full, completed from reference TRBV9 and TRBJ2-2, reads DSGVTQTPKHLITATGQRVTLRCSPRSGDLSVYWYQQSLDQGLQFLIQYYNGEERAKGNILERFSAQQFPDLHSELNLSSLELGDSALYFCASSVLPGVGAGELFFGEGSRLTVL.

This clonotype appeared a few times. The chain couples TRBV12-5 to TRBJ2-1; possible D gene TRBD2, 6 bases. The CDR3 extends over 16 amino acids. The germline V gene has CDR1 LGHNT and CDR2 FRNRAP. V lost 1 base to trimming and J lost 6 bases, with 16 bases between them. CDR3 in amino acids: CASGLGREIVTNEQFF. The CDR3 bases are TGTGCTAGTGGTTTGGGCCGGGAGATAGTGACCAATGAGCAGTTCTTC.

This clonotype was picked up a small number of times. The V call is TRBV20-1, the J call TRBJ2-3; D not resolved. CDR3 size: 19 residues. Deletions cut 0 bases from V and 0 bases from J, with 22 bases between. Germline values: CDR1 DFQATT, CDR2 SNEGSKA (reference sequence). The CDR3 reads CSARDPRPKPRISTDTQYF. The CDR3 DNA follows: TGCAGTGCTAGAGATCCGCGACCTAAACCACGAATTAGCACAGATACGCAGTATTTT.

The V gene is TRBV5-1, the J gene TRBJ2-1; unclear D gene. Between the trimmed V and J ends, which lost 1 base and 0 bases, there was a span of 8 bases. This CDR3 has 15 amino acids. Germline values: CDR1 SGHRS, CDR2 YFSETQ. CDR3 in DNA: TGCGCCAGCAGCTTGTTCGCCAGCTCCTACAATGAGCAGTTCTTC. This translates into CASSLFASSYNEQFF.

This chain uses TRBV5-1 with TRBJ2-2; 8 bases agree with TRBD1. The CDR3 is 15 amino acids. Germline V gene lookup returns CDR1 SGHRS and CDR2 YFSETQ. V dropped 3 bases and J dropped 2; count of bases not matched to a gene: 3. CDR3 sequence (DNA): TGCGCCAGCAGCTGGACAGGGCAAAACACCGGGGAGCTGTTTTTT. Translating it yields CASSWTGQNTGELFF.

A few counts support this clonotype. The rearrangement joins TRBV27 to TRBJ1-1; D gene uncertain. This CDR3 is 14 amino acids long. V dropped 5 bases and J dropped 0 bases, with 10 bases sitting between them. The V gene's germline CDR1 is MNHEY and CDR2 SMNVEV (reference sequence). The CDR3 sequence: CASSKQLLNTEAFF. The CDR3 DNA is TGTGCCAGCAGTAAACAGCTATTGAACACTGAAGCTTTCTTT.

This clonotype was counted between two and nine times. The chain recombines TRBV29-1 with TRBJ2-5, with TRBD2 as a possible D gene (5 bases). The V gene lost 0 bases and the J gene lost 3 bases, with 11 bases spanning the gap. CDR1 is SQVTM, CDR2 ANQGSEA, per germline. This CDR3 contains 14 residues. CDR3 loop: CSVEELDPKETQYF. As DNA, the CDR3 is TGCAGCGTTGAAGAACTAGACCCTAAAGAGACCCAGTACTTC.

V usage is TRBV5-1 and J usage is TRBJ2-1, with 11 bases lining up with TRBD2. The CDR3 covers 16 residues. Germline CDR1 is SGHRS and CDR2 is YFSETQ. Trimming took 3 bases from V and 2 from J; bases not matched to a gene: 4. The CDR3, as DNA: TGCGCCAGCAGCTCCGGGGGACTAGCGGCCTACAATGAGCAGTTCTTC. Residues: CASSSGGLAAYNEQFF.

The V and J genes are TRBV20-1 and TRBJ2-2, with TRBD2 matching over 9 bases. This CDR3 is built from 16 residues. Trimming cost V 1 base and J 5 bases; bases outside gene matches: 8. CDR1 is DFQATT and CDR2 is SNEGSKA in the germline V gene (reference sequence). CDR3: CSARVSGRTGTGELFF. The CDR3 DNA follows: TGCAGTGCTAGAGTGAGCGGGAGGACCGGGACCGGGGAGCTGTTTTTT.

This clonotype was picked up a small number of times. This rearrangement joins TRBV12-3 or TRBV12-4 to TRBJ1-1, with D unresolved. This CDR3 has 14 amino acids. V dropped 3 bases and J dropped 1 base, with 9 bases sitting between them. The CDR3 is CASSFAGGNTEAFF. CDR3 DNA: TGTGCCAGCAGTTTTGCAGGTGGGAACACTGAAGCTTTCTTT.

This clonotype turned up a few times. V and J are TRBV4-3 and TRBJ2-5; 13 bases fit TRBD2. With 4 bases clipped from V and 1 base from J, the junction kept 6 bases outside the gene matches. Germline V CDR1 and CDR2: LGHNA, YSLEER. This CDR3 has 17 residues. CDR3 DNA sequence: TGCGCCAGCAGCCTCCGGACTAGCGGGAGTGGCCAAGAGACCCAGTACTTC. Protein sequence: CASSLRTSGSGQETQYF.

This clonotype was counted between two and nine times. This chain links TRBV20-1 with TRBJ2-3; 9 nucleotides agree with TRBD1. This CDR3 contains 15 residues. V lost 6 bases, J lost 3 bases, and 10 bases stayed unmatched. Germline V lookup: CDR1 DFQATT, CDR2 SNEGSKA (reference sequence). The chain's CDR3 is CSALPEDRGTDTQYF. The DNA of the CDR3 is TGCAGTGCCCTACCTGAGGACAGGGGAACAGATACGCAGTATTTT.

The J gene is TRBJ1-6, the V gene TRBV6-5; D might be TRBD1 (5 bases). CDR1 is MNHEY and CDR2 is SVGAGI in the germline V gene. There are 15 residues in the CDR3. V gave up 8 bases and J gave up 2 bases, with 13 bases separating them. Here the CDR3 DNA reads TGTGCCAGCGGGGGGGGAGAGGCCTATAATTCACCCCTCCACTTT. Encoded protein: CASGGGEAYNSPLHF.

This clonotype turned up a few times. This rearrangement joins TRBV20-1 to TRBJ2-5; tentatively, D is TRBD1 (7 bases). The J call is doubtful: the DNA matches TRBJ2-7 better. This CDR3 has 14 amino acids. Germline V lookup: CDR1 DFQATT, CDR2 SNEGSKA (reference sequence). The CDR3 here is CSATGGGGPYEQYF. CDR3 nucleotides: TGCAGTGCTACCGGCGGAGGGGGCCCCTACGAGCAGTACTTC.

This clonotype was detected only a few times. The chain employs TRBV9 and TRBJ2-5, with TRBD2 identical over 9 bases. The CDR3 has 14 residues. Germline V lookup: CDR1 SGDLS, CDR2 YYNGEE. V dropped 3 bases and J dropped 2; count of bases not matched to a gene: 2. CDR3 DNA sequence: TGTGCCAGCAGCGCTAGCGGGACGCAAGAGACCCAGTACTTC. It translates to CASSASGTQETQYF.

This sequence joins TRBV5-1 and TRBJ2-2; a weak D match, TRBD2 (5 bases). Germline values: CDR1 SGHRS, CDR2 YFSETQ. The ends were cut back, 6 bases at V and 5 bases at J, with 17 bases in the middle. This CDR3 region has 15 residues. The CDR3 loop is CASTKRRSTTGELFF. In DNA, the CDR3 is TGCGCCAGCACAAAGCGGAGGTCGACTACCGGGGAGCTGTTTTTT.

The J gene is TRBJ1-3, the V gene TRBV14; no clear D gene. Per the germline V gene, CDR1 is SGHDN and CDR2 is FVKESK. The CDR3 runs to 11 residues. V was cut by 1 base and J by 9 bases, with 4 bases left in between. CDR3 nucleotide sequence: TGTGCCAGCAGCCAAGTAGGCACCATATATTTT. It is translated as CASSQVGTIYF. The entire variable domain, with the rest obtained from reference TRBV14 and TRBJ1-3, is as follows: EAGVTQFPSHSVIEKGQTVTLRCDPISGHDNLYWYRRVMGKEIKFLLHFVKESKQDESGMPNNRFLAERTGGTYSTLKVQPAELEDSGVYFCASSQVGTIYFGEGSWLTVV.

The chain is built from TRBV9 and TRBJ1-6, with D perhaps matching TRBD1 (6 bases). Between the trimmed V and J ends, which lost 4 bases and 7 bases, there was a span of 12 bases. CDR1 is SGDLS, CDR2 YYNGEE, per germline. The CDR3 consists of 14 residues. DNA for the CDR3: TGTGCCAGCAGCCTGGACAGTGCGAATTCACCCCTCCACTTT. Protein sequence: CASSLDSANSPLHF. Full variable domain (rest looked up from reference TRBV9 and TRBJ1-6): DSGVTQTPKHLITATGQRVTLRCSPRSGDLSVYWYQQSLDQGLQFLIQYYNGEERAKGNILERFSAQQFPDLHSELNLSSLELGDSALYFCASSLDSANSPLHFGNGTRLTVT.

This chain links TRBV12-3 or TRBV12-4 with TRBJ2-7; D may be TRBD2 (6 bases). The length of the CDR3 is 18 residues. Trimming took off 4 bases at V and 0 bases at J, with 22 bases between the two ends. The CDR3 is CASSSGEYLGPNSYEQYF. CDR3 coding DNA: TGTGCCAGCAGTTCGGGGGAATATCTCGGGCCTAACTCCTACGAGCAGTACTTC.

This clonotype was picked up a small number of times. The chain couples TRBV4-1 to TRBJ1-5; D is perhaps TRBD1 (6 bases). The CDR3 runs to 15 residues. Germline CDR1 and CDR2: MGHRA and YSYEKL. V lost 5 bases, J lost 0 bases, and 11 bases lay in between. This chain's CDR3 is CASSVRDNSNQPQHF. DNA of the CDR3: TGCGCCAGCAGCGTCAGGGACAATAGCAATCAGCCCCAGCATTTT.

The rearrangement links TRBV6-5 to TRBJ1-6; 11 bases are a match to TRBD1. J was trimmed by 10 bases and V by 2 bases; bases with no gene match: 10. Germline CDR1 reads MNHEY; CDR2 reads SVGAGI. The CDR3 covers 17 residues. Written as DNA, the CDR3 is TGTGCCAGCAGTTACGCCGAGGTCGGGACAGGGGGATCACCCCTCCACTTT. This translates into CASSYAEVGTGGSPLHF.

V gene TRBV20-1 combines with J gene TRBJ2-2, with TRBD1 matching over 9 bases. Germline V gene data show CDR1 as DFQATT and CDR2 as SNEGSKA (reference sequence). CDR3 length: 14 amino acids. V lost 6 bases, J lost 6 bases, and 8 bases stayed unmatched. CDR3 nucleotide sequence: TGCAGTGCAGGACTCACAGGGGGCCCCGGGGAGCTGTTTTTT. Its translation is CSAGLTGGPGELFF.

This clonotype has more than one count but fewer than ten. J is TRBJ2-1 and V is TRBV10-3, with 11 bases that match TRBD2. CDR1 is ENHRY and CDR2 is SYGVKD in the germline V gene. The CDR3 extends over 14 amino acids. V lost 6 bases, J lost 12 bases, and 10 bases stayed unmatched. CDR3 nucleotide sequence: TGTGCCATCAGCGGTAGCGGGGGGGCAACGGGGCAGTTCTTC. Translated: CAISGSGGATGQFF.

The chain is built from TRBV5-1 and TRBJ1-3; 11 positions agree with TRBD1. Germline loops: CDR1 SGHRS, CDR2 YFSETQ. Germline trimming cut 1 base from V and 2 bases from J; bases unmatched to any gene: 2. This CDR3 is 16 amino acids long. DNA of the CDR3: TGCGCCAGCAGCTTGCGGGGACAGGGGGCTGGAAACACCATATATTTT. It encodes CASSLRGQGAGNTIYF. Full variable domain (remainder filled in from reference TRBV5-1 and TRBJ1-3): KAGVTQTPRYLIKTRGQQVTLSCSPISGHRSVSWYQQTPGQGLQFLFEYFSETQRNKGNFPGRFSGRQFSNSRSEMNVSTLELGDSALYLCASSLRGQGAGNTIYFGEGSWLTVV.

This clonotype occurred a few times. The V gene is TRBV29-1, the J gene TRBJ1-2, with D possibly TRBD1 on 5 matching bases. CDR3 size: 12 residues. V was trimmed by 4 bases and J by 7 bases, leaving 13 bases between them. The V gene's germline CDR1 is SQVTM and CDR2 ANQGSEA. The CDR3 DNA reads as TGCAGCGTTGGTCAGGGCGTTGGTGGCTACACCTTC. It specifies CSVGQGVGGYTF.

The gene calls are TRBV5-1 and TRBJ2-3; no reliable D call. The tail of the sequence fits TRBJ1-5 better, so the J call may be wrong. Germline V gives CDR1 SGHRS, CDR2 YFSETQ. The CDR3 covers 12 residues. The CDR3 sequence is CASSLYSDTQHF. CDR3 coding DNA: TGCGCCAGCAGCTTGTATTCCGATACGCAGCATTTT.